Listed here is a single T cell receptor beta chain. CDR1 is SGHNT and CDR2 is YENEEA in the germline V gene. The V and J ends lost 1 base and 1 base respectively, with 9 bases between them. The CDR3 runs 15 residues. The sample originates from a study of identical twins. Via MiXCR, TCRdb re-called the 5' RACE reads, giving one row per CDR3 protein. The sample holds 1.5 million to 2 million distinct CDR3 sequences, about 31% seen once. The sequence was obtained from a newborn girl in good health. V is TRBV11-3 and J is TRBJ2-3; D remains ambiguous. Sequenced sample: cord blood. CDR3 loop: CASSLALHGTDTQYF. The CDR3 DNA reads TGTGCCAGCAGCTTAGCCCTACATGGCACAGATACGCAGTATTTT.